Shown below are 2 T cell receptor beta chains from a single sample sequenced in a study of blood T cell repertoires in COVID-19. Sequencing was performed with immunoSEQ multiplex PCR; in TCRdb, only in-frame clones are kept and a portion is missing. The sample shows roughly 30,000 clones, 70% to 90% of them seen only once. Source material: peripheral blood. The receptors were gathered from a human donor in a cohort sampled during active COVID-19.

Here the CDR3 reads CASSPWTSGPFGADTQYF. The CDR3 DNA sequence: TGTGCCAGCAGCCCTTGGACTAGCGGGCCCTTTGGGGCAGATACGCAGTATTTT. This rearrangement joins TRBV7-8 to TRBJ2-3; 11 bases map to TRBD2. CDR1 and CDR2 (germline): SGHVS, FQNEAQ. Unmatched junction bases numbered 14, after V lost 5 bases and J lost 4 bases. There are 18 residues in the CDR3.

The chain combines TRBV9 with TRBJ2-7; perhaps TRBD1 as D (6 bases). CDR1 is SGDLS and CDR2 is YYNGEE in the germline V gene. V was cut by 3 bases and J by 5 bases, with 12 bases left in between. This CDR3 is built from 13 residues. CDR3 loop: CASSGRTVNEQYF. The DNA for the CDR3 is TGTGCCAGCAGCGGAAGGACAGTTAACGAGCAGTACTTC.